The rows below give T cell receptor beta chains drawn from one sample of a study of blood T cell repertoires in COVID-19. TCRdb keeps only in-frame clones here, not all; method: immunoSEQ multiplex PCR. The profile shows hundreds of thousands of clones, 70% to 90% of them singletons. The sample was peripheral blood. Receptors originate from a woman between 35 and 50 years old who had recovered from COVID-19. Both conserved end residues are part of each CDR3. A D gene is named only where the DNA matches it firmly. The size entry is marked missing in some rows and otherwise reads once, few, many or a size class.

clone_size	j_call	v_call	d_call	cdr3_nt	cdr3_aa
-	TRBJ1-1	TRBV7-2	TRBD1	TGTGCCAGCAGCTATCGGTGGGACAGGCTGAACACTGAAGCTTTCTTT	CASSYRWDRLNTEAFF
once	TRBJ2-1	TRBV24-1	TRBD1	TGTGCCACCAGTGACCGAGGGACAGGAGCAGACTACAATGAGCAGTTCTTC	CATSDRGTGADYNEQFF
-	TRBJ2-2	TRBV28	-	TGTGCCAGCAGGCTCCGACAGAACACCGGGGAGCTGTTTTTT	CASRLRQNTGELFF
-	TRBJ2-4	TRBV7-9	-	TGTGCCAGCAGTTGGGACTCTAGGGGCAAAAACATTCAGTACTTC	CASSWDSRGKNIQYF
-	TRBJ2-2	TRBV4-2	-	TGTGCCAGCAGCCAAGGTAGTGGACTGGCGAACACCGGGGAGCTGTTTTTT	CASSQGSGLANTGELFF
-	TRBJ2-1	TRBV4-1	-	TGCGCCAGCAGCCAAGTTCGACGGGAGAGTGAGCAGTTCTTC	CASSQVRRESEQFF
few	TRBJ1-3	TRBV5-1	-	TGCGCCAGCAGCTCCTCGGGACAAAGCTCTGGAAACACCATATATTTT	CASSSSGQSSGNTIYF
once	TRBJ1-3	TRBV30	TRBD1	TGTGCCTGGAGTCGGGACAGGGGTCCTGGAAACACCATATATTTT	CAWSRDRGPGNTIYF
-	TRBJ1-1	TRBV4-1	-	TGCGCCAGCAGCCAAGAACTCGTGACAGTGAACACTGAAGCTTTCTTT	CASSQELVTVNTEAFF
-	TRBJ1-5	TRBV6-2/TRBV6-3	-	TGTGCCAGCAGTTTCTCCGCAGGGCTCCAGCCCCAGCATTTT	CASSFSAGLQPQHF
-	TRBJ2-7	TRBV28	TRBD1	TGTGCCAGCAGTCTGGGGACAGACACCTACGAGCAGTACTTC	CASSLGTDTYEQYF
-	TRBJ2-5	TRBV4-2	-	TGTGCCAGCAGCCAAGATCTGGAGGGCCCGAAGACCCAGTACTTC	CASSQDLEGPKTQYF
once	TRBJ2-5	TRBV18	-	TGTGCCAGCTCATCAATAGAGACCCAGTACTTC	CASSSIETQYF
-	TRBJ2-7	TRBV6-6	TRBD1	TGTGCCAGCAGGGCGACAGGGCGGGTGAATTCCTACGAGCAGTACTTC	CASRATGRVNSYEQYF
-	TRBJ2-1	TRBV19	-	TGTGCCAGTAGTACTCTGGCGGGAACCTCCTACAATGAGCAGTTCTTC	CASSTLAGTSYNEQFF
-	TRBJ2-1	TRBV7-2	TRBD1	TGTGCCAGCAGCCGGACAGGGGGCGTAAACAATGAGCAGTTCTTC	CASSRTGGVNNEQFF
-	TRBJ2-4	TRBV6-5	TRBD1	TGTGCCAGCAGGAAGACCGGGACAGGGATGAACATTCAGTACTTC	CASRKTGTGMNIQYF
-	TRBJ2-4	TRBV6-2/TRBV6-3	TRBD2	TGTGCCAGCAGTTACTCGAAGACTAGCGGGACTTGGGAGGCCAAAAACATTCAGTACTTC	CASSYSKTSGTWEAKNIQYF
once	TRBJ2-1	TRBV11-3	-	TGTGCCAGCAGCTCGCGCGGATTGAGCGATGAGCAGTTCTTC	CASSSRGLSDEQFF
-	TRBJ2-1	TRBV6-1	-	TGTGCCAGCAGTGAGACGGGGGTCAGCTTTACCGATGAGCAGTTCTTC	CASSETGVSFTDEQFF
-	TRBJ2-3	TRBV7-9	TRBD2	TGTGCCAGCAGCTCACGAGGACTAGCGGGAGGGAGAGATACGCAGTATTTT	CASSSRGLAGGRDTQYF
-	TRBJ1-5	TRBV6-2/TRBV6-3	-	TGTGCCAGCAGCCTTGACAGCGATCAGCCCCAGCATTTT	CASSLDSDQPQHF
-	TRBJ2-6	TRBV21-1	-	-	CASSKVGSGSTGANVLTF
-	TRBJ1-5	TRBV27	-	TGTGCCAGCAGTAAGTACTACTCCGGTGGACAGAGCAATCAGCCCCAGCATTTT	CASSKYYSGGQSNQPQHF
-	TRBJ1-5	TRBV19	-	TGTGCCAGTAACCCCGAGCGGGGGTATCAGCCCCAGCATTTT	CASNPERGYQPQHF
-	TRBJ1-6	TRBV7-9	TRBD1	TGTGCCAGCAGCCCCTGGACAGGGGGAATGTCACCCCTCCACTTT	CASSPWTGGMSPLHF
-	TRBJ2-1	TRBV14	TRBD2	TGTGCCAGCAGCCCGGGACTAGAATACAATGAGCAGTTCTTC	CASSPGLEYNEQFF
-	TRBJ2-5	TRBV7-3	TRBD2	TGTGCCAGCAGCTGGGGACTAGCGGGAAGTCGAGAGACCCAGTACTTC	CASSWGLAGSRETQYF